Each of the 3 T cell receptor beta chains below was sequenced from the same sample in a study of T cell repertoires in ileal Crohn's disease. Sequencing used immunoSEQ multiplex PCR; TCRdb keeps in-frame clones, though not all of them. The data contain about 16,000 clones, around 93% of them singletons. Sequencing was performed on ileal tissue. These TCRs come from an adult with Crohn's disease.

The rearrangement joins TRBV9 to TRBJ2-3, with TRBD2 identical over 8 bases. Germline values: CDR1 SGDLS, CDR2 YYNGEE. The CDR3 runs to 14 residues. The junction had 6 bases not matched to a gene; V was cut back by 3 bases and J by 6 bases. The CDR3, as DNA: TGTGCCAGCAGCGGCGGGGGGCTTACCGATACGCAGTATTTT. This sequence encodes CASSGGGLTDTQYF.

The CDR3 DNA reads TGTGCCAGCAGCTTGCAGGGGAACTATGGCTACACCTTC. Protein product: CASSLQGNYGYTF. The chain links TRBV7-8 to TRBJ1-2, with D maybe TRBD1 (6 bases). V lost 3 bases and J lost 2, with 7 bases in between. Germline assignment: CDR1 SGHVS and CDR2 FQNEAQ. The CDR3 is made up of 13 amino acids.

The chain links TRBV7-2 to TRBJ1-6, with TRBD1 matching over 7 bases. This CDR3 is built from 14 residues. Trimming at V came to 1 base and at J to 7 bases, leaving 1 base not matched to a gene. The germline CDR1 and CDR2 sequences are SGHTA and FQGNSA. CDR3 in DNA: TGTGCCAGCAGCTTAGGGACAGGAAATTCACCCCTCCACTTT. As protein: CASSLGTGNSPLHF.